The rows below give T cell receptor beta chains drawn from one sample of a study of T-cell memory formation after mild COVID-19. TCRdb called the 5' RACE reads again in MiXCR, with one record for every CDR3 protein. The sample lists 380,000 or so distinct CDR3 sequences; under 15% were seen once. The sequencing sample was made of PBMCs or a T cell subset sorted from them (not recorded which). The receptors derive from a man younger than 30 who had mild COVID-19 (a few samples of this study predate the infection). Cell type and time point are not known. The CDR3 runs from the conserved cysteine through the conserved F or W. Fields, in order: D gene, V gene, J gene, clone size, CDR3 DNA, CDR3 protein. The D gene is left open where the match is weak. The size entry is marked missing in some rows and otherwise reads once, few, many or a size class.

.	TRBV11-2	TRBJ1-6	few	TGTGCCAGCAGCCCGGAGGTAAATTCACCCCTCCACTTT	CASSPEVNSPLHF
TRBD2	TRBV7-9	TRBJ2-3	many	TGTGCCAGCAGCACCCGGACTAGCGGGGGAACAGATACGCAGTATTTT	CASSTRTSGGTDTQYF
.	TRBV4-1	TRBJ2-1	.	TGCGCCAGCAGCCAAGATACTAGGTGGGATGAGCAGTTCTTC	CASSQDTRWDEQFF
TRBD2	TRBV20-1	TRBJ2-1	.	TGCAGTGCTAAAAAGCGGGGGGACAGCTACAATGAGCAGTTCTTC	CSAKKRGDSYNEQFF
TRBD1	TRBV5-1	TRBJ2-5	few	TGCGCCAGCAGGGCGACAGGGTACCAAGAGACCCAGTACTTC	CASRATGYQETQYF
TRBD1	TRBV15	TRBJ2-5	.	TGTGCCACCAGCAGAGCAGACAGGGGCGAAGAGACCCAGTACTTC	CATSRADRGEETQYF
TRBD1	TRBV12-3/TRBV12-4	TRBJ2-3	.	TGTGCCAGCAGTTTCCTCAGGGGGTACACAGATACGCAGTATTTT	CASSFLRGYTDTQYF
.	TRBV18	TRBJ2-2	few	TGTGCCAGCTCACCCTCCGTGGGCCACGGGGAGCTGTTTTTT	CASSPSVGHGELFF
.	TRBV27	TRBJ1-5	few	TGTGCCAGCAGTTTATCGATTGCCTCGGGGCAGCCCCAGCATTTT	CASSLSIASGQPQHF
.	TRBV18	TRBJ2-2	many	TGTGCCAGCTCACCCTCGGGACAGAACACCGGGGAGCTGTTTTTT	CASSPSGQNTGELFF
.	TRBV4-1	TRBJ1-5	.	TGCGCCAGCAGCCAAGATCCAAAGGGAGGGGTTCGTCAGCCCCAGCATTTT	CASSQDPKGGVRQPQHF
.	TRBV7-9	TRBJ1-2	.	TGTGCCAGCAGCTTAACGGGCCTTCCGTATGGCTACACCTTC	CASSLTGLPYGYTF
.	TRBV29-1	TRBJ1-2	.	TGCAGCGTTGAATCGGGCAGCCAAGAAGGCTACACCTTC	CSVESGSQEGYTF
.	TRBV5-5	TRBJ2-7	.	TGTGCCAGCAGTTCGATTGGGGGGCCCTACGAGCAGTACTTC	CASSSIGGPYEQYF
.	TRBV5-1	TRBJ2-3	many	TGCGCCAGCAGCTTGGGTCTAGCGAGCACAGATACGCAGTATTTT	CASSLGLASTDTQYF
.	TRBV7-9	TRBJ2-1	few	TGTGCCAGCAGCTTTAGCCAGCTTGGTCCGGATGAGCAGTTCTTC	CASSFSQLGPDEQFF
.	TRBV3-2	TRBJ2-3	few	TGTGCCAGCAGCCAAGATAGGAAGGGCACAGATACGCAGTATTTT	CASSQDRKGTDTQYF
.	TRBV2	TRBJ2-3	many	TGTGCCAGCAGTGATTCAGGGGTCCCAGATACGCAGTATTTT	CASSDSGVPDTQYF
TRBD1	TRBV12-3/TRBV12-4	TRBJ1-5	few	TGTGCCAGCAGTGAGACAGGGGGCAATCAGCCCCAGCATTTT	CASSETGGNQPQHF
TRBD1	TRBV19	TRBJ2-3	few	TGTGCCAGTAGTGGGACAGGGATGGGCACAGATACGCAGTATTTT	CASSGTGMGTDTQYF
.	TRBV5-4	TRBJ2-3	few	TGTGCCAGCAGCCCGACGTACCTAGGGGGGGGACGCGATACGCAGTATTTT	CASSPTYLGGGRDTQYF
TRBD1	TRBV6-2/TRBV6-3	TRBJ2-1	few	TGTGCCAGCAGTCGCTGGACAGGGTTAAACAATGAGCAGTTCTTC	CASSRWTGLNNEQFF
.	TRBV7-2	TRBJ2-1	few	TGTGCCAGCAGCTTAGGGCCCCCCCCGATGTGGAACAATGAGCAGTTCTTC	CASSLGPPPMWNNEQFF
TRBD2	TRBV5-1	TRBJ2-3	.	TGCGCCAGCAGCGGGACTAGCGGGATCACAGATACGCAGTATTTT	CASSGTSGITDTQYF
.	TRBV7-3	TRBJ1-2	many	TGTGCCAGCAGCTTAAAAGGAGGGGGTGATTACTATGGCTACACCTTC	CASSLKGGGDYYGYTF